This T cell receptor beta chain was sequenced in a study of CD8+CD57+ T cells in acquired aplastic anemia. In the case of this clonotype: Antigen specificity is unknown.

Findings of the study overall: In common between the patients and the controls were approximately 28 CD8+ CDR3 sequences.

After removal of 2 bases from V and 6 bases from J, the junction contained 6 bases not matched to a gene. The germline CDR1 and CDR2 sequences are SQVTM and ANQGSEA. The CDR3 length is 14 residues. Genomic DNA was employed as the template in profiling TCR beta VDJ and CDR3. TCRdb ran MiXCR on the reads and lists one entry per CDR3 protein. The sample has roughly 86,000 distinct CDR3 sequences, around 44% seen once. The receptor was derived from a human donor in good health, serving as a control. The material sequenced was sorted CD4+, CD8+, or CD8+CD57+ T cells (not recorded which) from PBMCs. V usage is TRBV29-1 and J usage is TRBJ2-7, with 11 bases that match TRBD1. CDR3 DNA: TGCAGCGTTGAAAGGGACAGGGGGACAGGCGAGCAGTACTTC. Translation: CSVERDRGTGEQYF.